What follows describes a single T cell receptor beta chain. Its target is unknown. Time point: week 47, end of study. Each dose of the vaccine consisted of 300 ug of mutant IDH1 20-mer peptide, with topical imiquimod. All eight of the vaccinations patients received fell in weeks 1, 3, 5, 7, 11, 15, 19 and 23. This sample is part of a study of a mutant IDH1 vaccine in newly diagnosed glioma. As for the study in general: Initiation of the vaccine course occurred 4-6 weeks after radiotherapy alone, or alongside temozolomide cycles.

The protocol was immunoSEQ multiplex PCR, while the TCRdb copy is restricted to in-frame clones and leaves out a portion. The sample lists tens of thousands of clones; roughly 80% were seen once. This clonotype was obtained from a man between 18 and 35 years old with glioma. Some clones in this sample may be carry-over from other donors' samples. The sequencing used PBMCs, collected from a glioma patient whose treatment included an IDH1 peptide vaccine.

The CDR3 DNA sequence: TGTGCCAGCAGCCGCGAGTCTAATGAAAAACTGTTTTTT. Amino acid sequence: CASSRESNEKLFF. The chain links TRBV5-4 to TRBJ1-4; no definite D call. Germline-derived CDR1 and CDR2 are SGHNT and YYREEE (reference sequence). V lost 4 bases and J lost 3, with 7 bases in between. This CDR3 is built from 13 residues.